Listed here are 8 T cell receptor beta chains from one sample, sequenced in a study of T-cell reconstitution after alpha-beta-depleted transplantation in children. Unique molecular identifiers were incorporated when the TCRbeta library was constructed. TCRdb reprocessed the PCR reads via MiXCR and lists one record per CDR3 protein. The repertoire holds about 120,000 distinct CDR3 sequences, with 10% to 13% as singletons. This specimen was PBMCs, taken before TCRalphabeta/CD19-depleted stem cell transplant. Receptors were obtained from a boy aged 2 to 9 with acute lymphoblastic leukemia, due to receive a stem cell transplant.

The V gene is TRBV5-1, the J gene TRBJ2-1; D gene uncertain. V lost 0 bases to trimming and J lost 7 bases, with 11 bases between them. The CDR3 length is 14 residues. CDR1 SGHRS and CDR2 YFSETQ come from the germline V gene. The CDR3 region is CASSLGNLVNEQFF. DNA of the CDR3: TGCGCCAGCAGCTTGGGGAATTTAGTAAATGAGCAGTTCTTC.

In its sample, this clonotype was seen a few times. The chain employs TRBV7-9 and TRBJ1-4; D unclear. Germline loops: CDR1 SEHNR, CDR2 FQNEAQ (reference sequence). V lost 5 bases to trimming and J lost 0 bases, with 16 bases between them. CDR3 length equals 17 residues. In nucleotides, the CDR3 is TGTGCCAGCAGCAACCTGAGAGGTTCTGCAACTAATGAAAAACTGTTTTTT. Its translation is CASSNLRGSATNEKLFF.

The chain carries TRBV28 and TRBJ1-2; D remains ambiguous. Trimming stripped 5 bases from V and 4 bases from J, with 17 bases between. The CDR3 consists of 15 residues. Per the germline V gene, CDR1 is MDHEN and CDR2 is SYDVKM. In nucleotides, the CDR3 is TGTGCCAGCAGTATATCGATTCCGGCCACCTATGGCTACACCTTC. Protein: CASSISIPATYGYTF.

This clonotype was detected many times. J is TRBJ2-3 and V is TRBV5-1; D may be TRBD2 (5 bases). Trimming cost V 2 bases and J 1 base, with 8 bases left between them. The length of the CDR3 is 14 residues. CDR1 is SGHRS, CDR2 YFSETQ, per germline. CDR3 in amino acids: CASSLSGGTDTQYF. The CDR3 DNA sequence: TGCGCCAGCAGCTTATCCGGGGGCACAGATACGCAGTATTTT.

This clonotype appeared a single time. The V and J genes are TRBV7-2 and TRBJ1-1; 7 nucleotides align to TRBD1. This CDR3 is 16 amino acids long. J gave up 1 base and V 5 bases, and 10 bases lay outside the gene matches. CDR1 is SGHTA and CDR2 is FQGNSA in the germline V gene. The CDR3 spells CASSPGQVASNTEAFF. CDR3 nucleotides: TGTGCCAGCAGCCCCGGACAGGTGGCTTCGAACACTGAAGCTTTCTTT. Complete variable domain (other parts from reference TRBV7-2 and TRBJ1-1): GAGVSQSPSNKVTEKGKDVELRCDPISGHTALYWYRQSLGQGLEFLIYFQGNSAPDKSGLPSDRFSAERTGGSVSTLTIQRTQQEDSAVYLCASSPGQVASNTEAFFGQGTRLTVV.

This clonotype has only a few counts. The V and J genes are TRBV20-1 and TRBJ2-7, with TRBD1 identical over 9 bases. This CDR3 spans 12 amino acids. Germline V lookup: CDR1 DFQATT, CDR2 SNEGSKA (reference sequence). V lost 5 bases and J lost 5; bases outside the gene matches: 4. For the CDR3, the DNA is TGCAGTGCTCGGGACAGGGAACACGAGCAGTACTTC. It specifies CSARDREHEQYF.

The chain combines TRBV6-5 with TRBJ2-5; no clear D. CDR1 is MNHEY and CDR2 is SVGAGI in the germline V gene. The V gene lost 8 bases and the J gene lost 5 bases, with 21 bases spanning the gap. The CDR3 has 15 amino acids. DNA for the CDR3: TGTGCCAGCGCCCGGGCCTATACAATTTGGGAGACCCAGTACTTC. It is translated as CASARAYTIWETQYF.

This clonotype was counted ten times or more. DNA for the CDR3: TGTGCCAGCAGTTTATCGGCTAGCGGATACTACGAGCAGTACTTC. This encodes CASSLSASGYYEQYF. The rearrangement links TRBV27 to TRBJ2-7; 7 bases line up with TRBD2. Trimming at V came to 0 bases and at J to 3 bases, leaving 5 bases not matched to a gene. Per germline, CDR1 MNHEY and CDR2 SMNVEV (reference sequence). This CDR3 spans 15 amino acids.